This T cell receptor beta chain originates from a study of blood T cell repertoires in COVID-19. The CDR3 totals 17 residues. Germline CDR1 is LGHNA and CDR2 is YNFKEQ. The V gene end was trimmed by 0 bases and the J gene end by 6 bases; junction bases not matched to a gene: 10. Measured with immunoSEQ multiplex PCR; TCRdb has only the in-frame clones, and not every one. There are about 220,000 clones in the sample; 65% to 85% occur only once, and roughly 13% lies in the top ten. V usage is TRBV4-2 and J usage is TRBJ2-3; 9 nucleotides agree with TRBD2. The clonotype was recovered from a human donor in a cohort sampled during active COVID-19. Sequences were obtained from peripheral blood. The CDR3 coding sequence is TGTGCCAGCAGCCAAGATGCGGCCAGCGGGGGGAAGGATACGCAGTATTTT. It yields the protein CASSQDAASGGKDTQYF.